This TCR delta chain was retrieved from a study of gamma-delta T cells after stem cell transplantation. Turning to this clone: The likely explanation is a read error, given a far larger clone one base away. This sample includes further DNA sequences coding for the same CDR3.

This CDR3 contains 18 residues. Per the germline V gene, CDR1 is GEAIGNYY and CDR2 is EKD. With CATT, TCRdb re-called clones from the RT-PCR reads. The sample holds about 2,600 delta-chain clones, around 3.1% seen once. Specimen: gamma-delta T cells. This rearrangement joins TRDV2 to TRDJ1, with D maybe TRDD3 (5 bases). The TCR originated in a human donor. It is not recorded whose cells these are; they may come from a transplant donor. CDR3 residues: CACDTVTGGEPYTDKLIF. In DNA form, the CDR3 reads TGTGCCTGTGACACCGTAACCGGTGGGGAGCCGTACACCGATAAACTCATCTTC.